The rows below give T cell receptor beta chains drawn from one sample of a study of response to subunit inactivated influenza vaccine. TCRdb passed the RT-PCR reads through MiXCR, listing each CDR3 protein once. The sample shows about 520,000 distinct CDR3 sequences, 25% of them seen only once. The material sequenced was CD4+ T cells sorted from PBMCs, taken around 5 days after vaccination. These receptors all come from a man aged 50-59 years who received an inactivated influenza vaccine. Both conserved end residues are part of each CDR3. D genes are given only for firm matches. Not every row has a clone size; where given, it reads once, few, many or a size class.

CDR3 protein	CDR3 DNA	J gene	V gene	clone size	D gene
CATSGGDGGRYQETQYF	TGTGCCACCAGCGGAGGGGATGGCGGGAGGTACCAAGAGACCCAGTACTTC	TRBJ2-5	TRBV15	.	TRBD2
CASSNPDRGRSEQYF	TGTGCCAGCAGCAACCCGGACAGGGGGCGGTCCGAGCAGTACTTC	TRBJ2-7	TRBV21-1	.	.
CAIKDGTSNRNEQFF	TGTGCCATCAAAGACGGGACTAGCAATAGGAATGAGCAGTTCTTC	TRBJ2-1	TRBV10-3	.	TRBD2
CASSLGRGRRNTEAFF	TGTGCCAGCAGTTTAGGTAGGGGCCGGAGGAACACTGAAGCTTTCTTT	TRBJ1-1	TRBV12-3/TRBV12-4	.	.
CASSSPGTGHGYTF	TGTGCCAGCAGTTCCCCAGGGACAGGCCACGGCTACACCTTC	TRBJ1-2	TRBV27	.	TRBD1
CASSYSASGSYNEQFF	TGTGCCAGCAGTTACTCAGCGTCGGGCTCCTACAATGAGCAGTTCTTC	TRBJ2-1	TRBV6-5	few	.
CAFRGGKEQFF	TGTGCCTTTCGGGGGGGGAAAGAGCAGTTCTTC	TRBJ2-1	TRBV15	few	TRBD2
CASSSLIGGNYGYTF	TGTGCCAGCAGTTCCCTTATAGGGGGCAACTATGGCTACACCTTC	TRBJ1-2	TRBV6-5	few	TRBD1
CASSFGTPTQYF	TGTGCCAGCAGTTTCGGGACCCCTACGCAGTATTTT	TRBJ2-3	TRBV12-3/TRBV12-4	.	.
CSAGTQGGEQYF	TGCAGCGCTGGGACCCAAGGGGGGGAGCAGTACTTC	TRBJ2-7	TRBV29-1	few	.
CASSSLRSGSGANVLTF	TGTGCCAGCAGCTCCCTTAGGTCAGGGAGCGGGGCCAACGTCCTGACTTTC	TRBJ2-6	TRBV11-2	.	.
CASSEVGRGSSPLHF	TGTGCCAGCAGTGAAGTGGGCAGGGGCTCTTCACCCCTCCACTTT	TRBJ1-6	TRBV2	few	.
CASSSPTTASNTGELFF	TGTGCCAGCAGCTCCCCCACGACAGCGTCGAACACCGGGGAGCTGTTTTTT	TRBJ2-2	TRBV5-6	.	.
CASSLDAGGPSDTQYF	TGCGCCAGCAGCTTGGACGCGGGGGGACCGTCAGATACGCAGTATTTT	TRBJ2-3	TRBV5-1	.	TRBD2
CASSESGVGELFF	TGCGCCAGCAGTGAGTCGGGTGTCGGGGAGCTGTTTTTT	TRBJ2-2	TRBV10-2	.	.
CASSFLLGRGSYNEQFF	TGTGCCAGCAGTTTTCTCCTAGGGCGGGGGTCCTACAATGAGCAGTTCTTC	TRBJ2-1	TRBV27	few	TRBD2
CASSSGPGVSYQETQYF	TGTGCCAGCAGCTCGGGGCCAGGGGTTTCGTACCAAGAGACCCAGTACTTC	TRBJ2-5	TRBV5-5	few	.
CASSYETSGRAYEQYF	TGTGCCAGCAGTTACGAGACTAGCGGGAGGGCCTACGAGCAGTACTTC	TRBJ2-7	TRBV6-2/TRBV6-3	few	TRBD2
CASSGDSYEQYF	TGCGCCAGCAGCGGGGACTCCTACGAGCAGTACTTC	TRBJ2-7	TRBV5-1	many	.
CASTGTSSSTDTQYF	TGCGCCAGCACCGGGACTAGCTCAAGCACAGATACGCAGTATTTT	TRBJ2-3	TRBV5-1	few	TRBD2
CASSKDMETQYF	TGTGCCAGCAGCAAAGACATGGAGACCCAGTACTTC	TRBJ2-5	TRBV7-9	.	.
CASSLEAKMGSPLHF	TGTGCCAGCAGCTTAGAGGCCAAGATGGGTTCACCCCTCCACTTT	TRBJ1-6	TRBV7-2	few	.
CASSLDLGTGNYGYTF	TGTGCCAGCAGTCTGGATTTGGGGACAGGGAACTATGGCTACACCTTC	TRBJ1-2	TRBV28	few	TRBD1
CSARVTTNEKLFF	TGCAGTGCTAGAGTAACAACTAATGAAAAACTGTTTTTT	TRBJ1-4	TRBV20-1	.	.
CSGISGRAQSTDTQYF	TGCAGCGGTATAAGCGGGAGGGCCCAAAGCACAGATACGCAGTATTTT	TRBJ2-3	TRBV29-1	.	TRBD2
CASTNVGPETQYF	TGCGCCAGCACCAACGTTGGGCCAGAGACCCAGTACTTC	TRBJ2-5	TRBV5-1	.	.
CATSKGGGTAWQQFF	TGTGCCACCAGCAAAGGGGGGGGGACTGCCTGGCAGCAGTTCTTC	TRBJ2-1	TRBV24-1	few	.
CSAIGLAGVETQYF	TGCAGTGCTATAGGACTAGCGGGGGTGGAGACCCAGTACTTC	TRBJ2-5	TRBV20-1	.	TRBD2
CASSFMTGSNEKLFF	TGTGCCAGCAGCTTTATGACAGGGTCTAATGAAAAACTGTTTTTT	TRBJ1-4	TRBV7-9	.	TRBD1
CASSLDPNPYNEQFF	TGTGCCAGCAGCTTAGACCCGAATCCCTACAATGAGCAGTTCTTC	TRBJ2-1	TRBV7-2	.	.
CASTGTSGRVSYNEQFF	TGTGCCAGCACCGGGACTAGCGGGAGAGTCTCCTACAATGAGCAGTTCTTC	TRBJ2-1	TRBV28	few	TRBD2
CSVDLGTSTDTQYF	TGCAGCGTTGACCTGGGTACTAGCACAGATACGCAGTATTTT	TRBJ2-3	TRBV29-1	few	.
CSARVPGTNEKLFF	TGCAGTGCTAGAGTGCCAGGGACTAATGAAAAACTGTTTTTT	TRBJ1-4	TRBV20-1	.	.
CASRRTGGEEKLFF	TGTGCCAGCAGACGGACAGGGGGAGAGGAAAAACTGTTTTTT	TRBJ1-4	TRBV28	.	TRBD1
CASSRATEEETQYF	TGTGCCAGCAGCCGCGCGACTGAAGAAGAGACCCAGTACTTC	TRBJ2-5	TRBV7-8	.	.
CASSKEGQGRDGYTF	TGTGCCAGCAGCAAAGAAGGACAGGGGAGGGATGGCTACACCTTC	TRBJ1-2	TRBV7-6	.	TRBD1
CASSHLQDEGRIYF	TGTGCCAGCAGCCACCTTCAGGACGAGGGCAGAATCTATTTT	TRBJ2-3	TRBV14	.	.
CASSVGPGVGNTIYF	TGTGCCAGCAGCGTAGGTCCAGGGGTTGGAAACACCATATATTTT	TRBJ1-3	TRBV9	.	.
CASSPGTSARNEQFF	TGTGCCAGCAGCCCCGGGACTAGCGCAAGGAATGAGCAGTTCTTC	TRBJ2-1	TRBV27	.	TRBD2
CASSREGLHTGELFF	TGTGCCAGCAGCCGGGAGGGACTCCACACCGGGGAGCTGTTTTTT	TRBJ2-2	TRBV14	few	TRBD2
CASSWADANTGELFF	TGCGCCAGCAGCTGGGCCGACGCGAACACCGGGGAGCTGTTTTTT	TRBJ2-2	TRBV5-1	few	.
CASSPRSPGQGIDTQYF	TGTGCCAGCAGCCCCCGCTCGCCGGGACAGGGTATAGATACGCAGTATTTT	TRBJ2-3	TRBV7-6	.	TRBD1
CSVEVTTTEQYF	TGCAGCGTTGAGGTGACGACTACCGAGCAGTACTTC	TRBJ2-7	TRBV29-1	many	.
CASSPAGLLDTQYF	TGTGCCAGCAGTCCGGCGGGTCTCCTGGATACGCAGTATTTT	TRBJ2-3	TRBV2	.	.
CASSLRGHGYTF	TGTGCCAGCAGCTTACGGGGTCATGGCTACACCTTC	TRBJ1-2	TRBV7-9	many	.
CASSETWETQYF	TGCGCCAGCAGCGAGACCTGGGAGACCCAGTACTTC	TRBJ2-5	TRBV5-1	few	.
CASSQDNGKDQPQHF	TGCGCCAGCAGCCAAGATAATGGAAAGGATCAGCCCCAGCATTTT	TRBJ1-5	TRBV4-3	.	.
CASSLPSGNTIYF	TGTGCCAGCAGCTTACCCTCTGGAAACACCATATATTTT	TRBJ1-3	TRBV5-5	few	.
CASSLALTSGHYNEQFF	TGTGCCAGCAGTTTAGCGCTGACTAGCGGACATTACAATGAGCAGTTCTTC	TRBJ2-1	TRBV12-3/TRBV12-4	many	TRBD2
CASSQDCGEPQETQYF	TGCGCCAGCAGCCAAGATTGTGGGGAACCACAAGAGACCCAGTACTTC	TRBJ2-5	TRBV4-3	.	.
CASSLTWSDNIQYF	TGTGCCAGCAGTTTAACCTGGTCAGATAACATTCAGTACTTC	TRBJ2-4	TRBV28	.	.
CATSDRWTSGTGQFF	TGTGCCACCAGTGATAGGTGGACTAGCGGGACTGGGCAGTTCTTC	TRBJ2-1	TRBV24-1	.	TRBD2
CSAGTSGQNNEQFF	TGCAGTGCAGGGACTAGCGGACAAAACAATGAGCAGTTCTTC	TRBJ2-1	TRBV20-1	few	TRBD2
CAISLGQGRYNEQFF	TGTGCCATCAGTCTGGGACAGGGTCGCTACAATGAGCAGTTCTTC	TRBJ2-1	TRBV10-3	once	TRBD1
CASSQDPGGFDEQYF	TGCGCCAGCAGCCAAGATCCCGGGGGGTTCGACGAGCAGTACTTC	TRBJ2-7	TRBV4-3	many	TRBD2
CASSLSQFTDTQYF	TGTGCCAGCTCACTGTCCCAGTTCACAGATACGCAGTATTTT	TRBJ2-3	TRBV18	.	.
CSAADSGVIYNEQFF	TGCAGTGCTGCCGATAGCGGGGTCATCTACAATGAGCAGTTCTTC	TRBJ2-1	TRBV20-1	.	TRBD2
CSAEGGHYEQYF	TGCAGTGCCGAGGGGGGTCACTACGAGCAGTACTTC	TRBJ2-7	TRBV20-1	.	.
CASSWDRANTEAFF	TGTGCCAGCAGCTGGGACAGGGCGAACACTGAAGCTTTCTTT	TRBJ1-1	TRBV5-5	.	TRBD1
CASSEQPRSSEAFF	TGTGCCAGCAGCGAACAACCCCGAAGTTCTGAAGCTTTCTTT	TRBJ1-1	TRBV7-2	.	.